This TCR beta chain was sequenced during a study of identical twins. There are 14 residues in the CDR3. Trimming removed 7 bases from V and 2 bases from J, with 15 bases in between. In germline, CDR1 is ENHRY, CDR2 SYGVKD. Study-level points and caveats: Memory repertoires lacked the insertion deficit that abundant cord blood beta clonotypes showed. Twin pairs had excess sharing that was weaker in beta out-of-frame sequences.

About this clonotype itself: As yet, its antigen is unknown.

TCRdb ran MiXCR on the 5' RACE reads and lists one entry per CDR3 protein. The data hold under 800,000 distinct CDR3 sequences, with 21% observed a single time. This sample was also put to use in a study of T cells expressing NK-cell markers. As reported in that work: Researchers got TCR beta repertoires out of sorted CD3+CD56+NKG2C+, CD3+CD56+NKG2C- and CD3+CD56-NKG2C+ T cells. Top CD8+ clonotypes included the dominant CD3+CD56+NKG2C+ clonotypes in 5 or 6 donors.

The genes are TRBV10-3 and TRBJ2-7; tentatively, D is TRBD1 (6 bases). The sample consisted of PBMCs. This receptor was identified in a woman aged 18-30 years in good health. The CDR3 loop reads CAIKGRTETYEQYF. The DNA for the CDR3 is TGTGCCATCAAAGGAAGGACAGAGACCTACGAGCAGTACTTC.